Below, 24 T cell receptor beta chains from the same sample are listed, as sequenced in a study of blood T cell repertoires in COVID-19. The assay was immunoSEQ multiplex PCR, and TCRdb's table has in-frame clones only and misses some. The sample holds 60,000 or so clones; more than 75% are singletons and the top ten take 10% to 15%. The sample consisted of peripheral blood. All receptors derive from a human donor in a cohort sampled during active COVID-19.

This chain links TRBV7-7 with TRBJ2-2; D is perhaps TRBD1 (6 bases). V was pared by 3 bases and J by 7 bases, with 12 bases between. This CDR3 contains 14 residues. CDR1 and CDR2 from the germline V gene are SSHAT and FNYEAQ (reference sequence). This CDR3 reads CASSFSGAGGELFF. The CDR3 nucleotides are TGTGCCAGCAGCTTTTCAGGGGCGGGCGGGGAGCTGTTTTTT.

Turning to this clone: A much bigger clone sits one base away, suggesting this may be a read error. The chain couples TRBV12-3 or TRBV12-4 to TRBJ1-2; 7 bases agree with TRBD1. The CDR3 spans 12 residues. J was trimmed by 4 bases and V by 5 bases; bases with no gene match: 1. CDR3: CASSGTVYGYTF. DNA for the CDR3: TGTGCCAGCAGTGGGACAGTCTATGGCTACACCTTC.

This chain links TRBV9 with TRBJ2-3; the match to TRBD2 covers 10 bases. The CDR3 consists of 16 residues. V dropped 5 bases and J dropped 1; count of bases not matched to a gene: 7. Germline values: CDR1 SGDLS, CDR2 YYNGEE. CDR3 residues: CASSRTSGERTDTQYF. In nucleotides, the CDR3 is TGTGCCAGCAGTCGTACTAGCGGGGAACGCACAGATACGCAGTATTTT.

The genes are TRBV3-1 (or the pseudogene TRBV3-2) and TRBJ2-7, with TRBD1 identical over 7 bases. With V trimmed by 0 bases and J by 3 bases, 5 bases remained unmatched. Germline V gives CDR1 LGHDT, CDR2 YNNKEL (reference sequence). The CDR3 extends over 15 amino acids. The CDR3 protein is CASSQDQTGIYEQYF. CDR3 sequence (DNA): TGTGCCAGCAGCCAAGACCAGACAGGGATCTACGAGCAGTACTTC.

This clone has more than one count but fewer than ten. The chain employs TRBV11-2 and TRBJ1-6; D gene uncertain. Germline loops: CDR1 SGHAT, CDR2 FQNNGV. This CDR3 is 13 amino acids long. Trimming removed 7 bases at V and 4 bases at J, with 8 bases between. The CDR3 region is CASTSSYNSPLHF. The CDR3 DNA reads TGTGCCAGCACTTCCTCGTATAATTCACCCCTCCACTTT.

The V and J genes are TRBV27 and TRBJ1-5; possibly TRBD1 for D (6 bases). The CDR3 is 15 amino acids. CDR1 and CDR2 (germline): MNHEY, SMNVEV (reference sequence). Trimming took off 7 bases at V and 6 bases at J, with 19 bases between the two ends. The CDR3, as DNA: TGTGCCAGCACCCTTCGGGGGGGCGCTTCTCAGCCCCAGCATTTT. Protein: CASTLRGGASQPQHF.

The J gene is TRBJ2-3, the V gene TRBV14; tentatively, D is TRBD2 (7 bases). V was cut by 4 bases and J by 1 base, with 12 bases left in between. CDR3 length equals 15 residues. Looked up from germline, CDR1 is SGHDN and CDR2 is FVKESK. The CDR3 sequence is CASSPKGGRTDTQYF. The CDR3 coding sequence is TGTGCCAGCAGCCCCAAGGGGGGGCGCACAGATACGCAGTATTTT.

The chain employs TRBV11-3 and TRBJ2-3; D possibly corresponds to TRBD1 (6 bases). The V and J ends lost 5 bases and 4 bases respectively, with 16 bases between them. This CDR3 comprises 15 residues. Per the germline V gene, CDR1 is SGHNT and CDR2 is YENEEA. The CDR3 bases are TGTGCCAGCAGCCCCCGAGGGGGTAGCGCAGATACGCAGTATTTT. Amino acid sequence: CASSPRGGSADTQYF.

J is TRBJ1-4 and V is TRBV28, with 9 nucleotides matching TRBD1. The CDR3 runs 14 residues. Germline V gene data show CDR1 as MDHEN and CDR2 as SYDVKM. Losses at the gene ends were 3 bases for V and 7 bases for J; bases not matched to a gene: 3. CDR3: CASSFGQGIEKLFF. CDR3 sequence (DNA): TGTGCCAGCAGTTTCGGACAGGGGATTGAAAAACTGTTTTTT.

This rearrangement joins TRBV7-2 to TRBJ2-2; the match to TRBD2 covers 8 bases. Germline V CDR1 and CDR2: SGHTA, FQGNSA. Trimming took 2 bases from V and 5 from J; bases not matched to a gene: 13. The CDR3 sequence is 18 residues long. The CDR3 protein is CASSLRSRGGHRTGELFF. The CDR3 DNA sequence: TGTGCCAGCAGCTTAAGGAGTCGCGGGGGGCATCGGACCGGGGAGCTGTTTTTT.

In DNA, the CDR3 is TGTGCCATCAGTGACCGGGACAAGTATCAGCCCCAGCATTTT. It yields the protein CAISDRDKYQPQHF. The chain combines TRBV10-3 with TRBJ1-5, with D perhaps matching TRBD1 (6 bases). The CDR3 spans 14 residues. Germline CDR1 reads ENHRY; CDR2 reads SYGVKD. V lost 3 bases to trimming and J lost 5 bases, with 11 bases between them.

The CDR3 region is CASSLGASGGPTDTQYF. The CDR3 DNA reads TGTGCCAGCAGCTTAGGTGCCTCGGGGGGGCCCACAGATACGCAGTATTTT. The chain uses TRBV7-2 and TRBJ2-3; 8 nucleotides line up with TRBD2. Trimming at V came to 1 base and at J to 2 bases, leaving 8 bases not matched to a gene. Germline V CDR1 and CDR2: SGHTA, FQGNSA. There are 17 residues in the CDR3.

This clone has only one observation. The same CDR3 also results from other DNA sequences found in this sample. The chain's CDR3 is CASSRGTENTEAFF. The DNA of the CDR3 is TGTGCCAGCAGCCGAGGCACCGAGAACACTGAAGCTTTCTTT. The chain is built from TRBV2 and TRBJ1-1; no definite D call. Per germline, CDR1 SNHLY and CDR2 FYNNEI. The CDR3 spans 14 residues. V lost 6 bases and J lost 1, with 12 bases in between.

The chain couples TRBV11-2 to TRBJ2-1; D possibly corresponds to TRBD2 (6 bases). CDR1 and CDR2 from the germline V gene are SGHAT and FQNNGV. Trimming stripped 3 bases from V and 7 bases from J, with 13 bases between. This CDR3 has 14 amino acids. This CDR3 reads CASSLAPAGNEQFF. CDR3 nucleotide sequence: TGTGCCAGCAGCTTGGCCCCAGCGGGTAATGAGCAGTTCTTC.

The chain recombines TRBV28 with TRBJ1-5; D is perhaps TRBD1 (6 bases). The CDR3 loop spans 12 amino acids. The germline V gene has CDR1 MDHEN and CDR2 SYDVKM. Trimming left V 10 bases short and J 5 bases short, with 12 bases between. The CDR3 bases are TGTGCCACCTGGGGGCGGGATCAGCCCCAGCATTTT. Residues: CATWGRDQPQHF.

The rearrangement joins TRBV19 to TRBJ2-4; D not resolved. The CDR3 runs 13 residues. Trimming took off 0 bases at V and 7 bases at J, with 7 bases between the two ends. CDR1 LNHDA and CDR2 SQIVND come from the germline V gene (reference sequence). The CDR3 coding sequence is TGTGCCAGTAGTATAGATCACAAGAACATTCAGTACTTC. Translating it yields CASSIDHKNIQYF.

This rearrangement joins TRBV18 to TRBJ2-7; maybe TRBD2 (6 bases). CDR3 size: 12 residues. Germline assignment: CDR1 KGHSH and CDR2 LQKENI. The ends were cut back, 4 bases at V and 9 bases at J, with 13 bases in the middle. The CDR3 here is CASSRDRDLQYF. CDR3 coding DNA: TGTGCCAGCTCACGGGACCGGGACTTGCAGTACTTC.

The chain links TRBV5-8 to TRBJ1-1, with D uncertain. There are 15 residues in the CDR3. V lost 0 bases, J lost 6 bases, and 15 bases lay in between. Germline V lookup: CDR1 SGHTS, CDR2 YDEGEE. The CDR3 region is CASSLVRRWNAEAFF. In DNA form, the CDR3 reads TGTGCCAGCAGCTTGGTGAGGCGGTGGAATGCTGAAGCTTTCTTT.

This clone has only one observation. The chain has TRBV5-4 and TRBJ2-5; 9 bases are shared with TRBD1. With V trimmed by 4 bases and J by 5 bases, 9 bases remained unmatched. Germline loops: CDR1 SGHNT, CDR2 YYREEE (reference sequence). The CDR3 is 15 amino acids. CDR3 coding DNA: TGTGCCAGCAGCGGCGGGACAGGGTCTGTGGAGACCCAGTACTTC. Translated: CASSGGTGSVETQYF.

The chain has TRBV7-6 and TRBJ1-3, with 12 nucleotides matching TRBD1. Unmatched junction bases numbered 11, after V lost 2 bases and J lost 3 bases. The V gene's germline CDR1 is SGHVS and CDR2 FNYEAQ. The CDR3 consists of 19 residues. The CDR3 protein is CASSLPRDRGRLGGNTIYF. In DNA, the CDR3 is TGTGCCAGCAGCTTACCACGGGACAGGGGGCGATTGGGTGGAAACACCATATATTTT.

This clone was seen a few times. The chain employs TRBV2 and TRBJ2-2, with D unresolved. The CDR3 is made up of 12 amino acids. V lost 6 bases to trimming and J lost 3 bases, with 5 bases between them. Germline-derived CDR1 and CDR2 are SNHLY and FYNNEI. This CDR3 reads CASSLYTGELFF. The CDR3 nucleotides read TGTGCCAGCAGCTTATACACCGGGGAGCTGTTTTTT.

V and J are TRBV24-1 and TRBJ2-5; TRBD1 might be the D (6 bases). From germline, CDR1 is KGHDR and CDR2 SFDVKD. Trimming took off 4 bases at V and 1 base at J, with 15 bases between the two ends. This CDR3 is 16 amino acids long. CDR3: CATSDPSAGAQETQYF. In nucleotides, the CDR3 is TGTGCCACCAGTGACCCCTCTGCAGGGGCCCAAGAGACCCAGTACTTC.

V and J are TRBV15 and TRBJ1-6; D is uncertain. In germline, CDR1 is LNHNV, CDR2 YYDKDF (reference sequence). This CDR3 region has 14 residues. V gave up 4 bases and J gave up 6 bases, with 10 bases separating them. The CDR3 region has the DNA TGTGCCACCAGCACGGGGAATACTAATTCACCCCTCCACTTT. This gives the protein CATSTGNTNSPLHF.

The chain joins TRBV10-3 to TRBJ2-2; D perhaps matches TRBD1 (5 bases). The CDR3 consists of 15 residues. Germline V gives CDR1 ENHRY, CDR2 SYGVKD. V lost 3 bases and J lost 1, with 9 bases in between. The CDR3 loop is CAISDRVGNTGELFF. CDR3 in DNA: TGTGCCATCAGTGACAGGGTGGGGAACACCGGGGAGCTGTTTTTT.